This is a list of T cell receptor beta chains from one sample in a study of blood T cell repertoires in COVID-19. Clones were sequenced by immunoSEQ multiplex PCR, and TCRdb holds only the in-frame ones, with some missing. There are 120,000 or so clones in the sample; about 86% occur only once, and roughly 1% lies in the top ten. Specimen: peripheral blood. These receptors originate from a woman aged 45-59 years with active or convalescent COVID-19. Each CDR3 is given with its conserved first and last residue. A D gene is named only where the DNA matches it firmly. Only some rows state a clone size, as once, few, many or a class for expanded clones.

v_call: TRBV5-6
d_call: NA
j_call: TRBJ2-4
cdr3_length: 13
clone_size: NA
cdr3_aa: CASSRQQKNIQYF
cdr3_nt: TGTGCCAGCAGCCGCCAACAGAAAAACATTCAGTACTTC

v_call: TRBV27
d_call: TRBD1
j_call: TRBJ1-2
cdr3_length: 15
clone_size: NA
cdr3_aa: CASSSPGQGDYGYTF
cdr3_nt: TGTGCCAGCAGTTCCCCCGGGCAGGGGGACTATGGCTACACCTTC

v_call: TRBV7-3
d_call: NA
j_call: TRBJ2-1
cdr3_length: 16
clone_size: NA
cdr3_aa: CASSGGNSSFYNEQFF
cdr3_nt: TGTGCCAGCAGCGGAGGGAATTCCTCCTTCTACAATGAGCAGTTCTTC

v_call: TRBV21-1
d_call: NA
j_call: TRBJ2-3
cdr3_length: 17
clone_size: NA
cdr3_aa: CASSSRGLGGFTDTQYF
cdr3_nt: TGTGCCAGCAGCTCTAGGGGTCTAGGCGGTTTCACAGATACGCAGTATTTT

v_call: TRBV28
d_call: NA
j_call: TRBJ1-1
cdr3_length: 14
clone_size: NA
cdr3_aa: CASRPGLRATEAFF
cdr3_nt: TGTGCCAGCAGACCGGGACTTCGTGCCACTGAAGCTTTCTTT

v_call: TRBV29-1
d_call: NA
j_call: TRBJ2-3
cdr3_length: 15
clone_size: few
cdr3_aa: CSVEDRQDNTDTQYF
cdr3_nt: TGCAGCGTTGAAGATCGACAGGACAACACAGATACGCAGTATTTT

v_call: TRBV29-1
d_call: NA
j_call: TRBJ1-1
cdr3_length: 13
clone_size: few
cdr3_aa: CSVGQSMNTEAFF
cdr3_nt: TGCAGCGTCGGACAGTCCATGAACACTGAAGCTTTCTTT

v_call: TRBV27
d_call: TRBD1
j_call: TRBJ1-5
cdr3_length: 15
clone_size: NA
cdr3_aa: CASSRDRDSNQPQHF
cdr3_nt: TGTGCCAGCAGTCGGGACAGGGACAGCAATCAGCCCCAGCATTTT

v_call: TRBV27
d_call: NA
j_call: TRBJ2-7
cdr3_length: 12
clone_size: NA
cdr3_aa: CASSLTAYEQYF
cdr3_nt: TGTGCCAGCAGTTTGACAGCCTACGAGCAGTACTTC

v_call: TRBV18
d_call: TRBD2
j_call: TRBJ2-1
cdr3_length: 14
clone_size: NA
cdr3_aa: CASSPGAGAGEQFF
cdr3_nt: TGTGCCAGCTCACCAGGGGCGGGAGCAGGGGAGCAGTTCTTC

v_call: TRBV3-1/TRBV3-2
d_call: NA
j_call: TRBJ2-2
cdr3_length: 13
clone_size: NA
cdr3_aa: CASSPRVTGELFF
cdr3_nt: TGTGCCAGCAGCCCGCGGGTAACCGGGGAGCTGTTTTTT

v_call: TRBV28
d_call: TRBD1
j_call: TRBJ2-3
cdr3_length: 17
clone_size: NA
cdr3_aa: CASSFFPGTGTTDTQYF
cdr3_nt: TGTGCCAGCAGTTTTTTCCCGGGGACAGGGACCACAGATACGCAGTATTTT

v_call: TRBV28
d_call: TRBD2
j_call: TRBJ2-1
cdr3_length: 16
clone_size: NA
cdr3_aa: CASSLLAGGPDNEQFF
cdr3_nt: TGTGCCAGCAGTTTACTAGCGGGAGGGCCGGACAATGAGCAGTTCTTC

v_call: TRBV3-1/TRBV3-2
d_call: TRBD2
j_call: TRBJ2-5
cdr3_length: 16
clone_size: NA
cdr3_aa: CASSRQAGGYQETQYF
cdr3_nt: TGTGCCAGCAGCCGTCAAGCGGGAGGGTACCAAGAGACCCAGTACTTC

v_call: TRBV7-6
d_call: TRBD2
j_call: TRBJ2-5
cdr3_length: 16
clone_size: NA
cdr3_aa: CASSSRTSGSLETQYF
cdr3_nt: TGTGCCAGCAGCTCCCGGACTAGCGGGAGTTTGGAGACCCAGTACTTC

v_call: TRBV24-1
d_call: NA
j_call: TRBJ2-1
cdr3_length: 12
clone_size: NA
cdr3_aa: CATSVRDNEQFF
cdr3_nt: TGTGCCACCAGTGTCCGAGACAATGAGCAGTTCTTC

v_call: TRBV4-3
d_call: TRBD1
j_call: TRBJ1-5
cdr3_length: 20
clone_size: NA
cdr3_aa: CASSQEKEGQGHYSNQPQHF
cdr3_nt: TGCGCCAGCAGCCAAGAAAAGGAGGGACAGGGGCATTATAGCAATCAGCCCCAGCATTTT

v_call: TRBV7-9
d_call: TRBD1
j_call: TRBJ2-7
cdr3_length: 15
clone_size: NA
cdr3_aa: CASSLDGDRGNEQYF
cdr3_nt: TGTGCCAGCAGCTTAGACGGGGACAGGGGGAACGAGCAGTACTTC

v_call: TRBV6-6
d_call: NA
j_call: TRBJ2-5
cdr3_length: 13
clone_size: NA
cdr3_aa: CASRYWLAETQYF
cdr3_nt: TGTGCCAGCAGATATTGGCTAGCAGAGACCCAGTACTTC

v_call: TRBV30
d_call: TRBD1
j_call: TRBJ2-5
cdr3_length: 14
clone_size: NA
cdr3_aa: CAWRRTGGPETQYF
cdr3_nt: TGTGCCTGGAGACGGACAGGGGGCCCGGAGACCCAGTACTTC

v_call: TRBV19
d_call: NA
j_call: TRBJ1-4
cdr3_length: 13
clone_size: once
cdr3_aa: CASSTPGGSPNYF
cdr3_nt: TGTGCCAGTAGTACCCCGGGTGGGTCACCCAACTATTTT

v_call: TRBV30
d_call: TRBD1
j_call: TRBJ1-5
cdr3_length: 15
clone_size: NA
cdr3_aa: CACTQGAQGNQPQHF
cdr3_nt: TGTGCCTGTACCCAGGGGGCGCAGGGCAATCAGCCCCAGCATTTT

v_call: TRBV27
d_call: NA
j_call: TRBJ2-7
cdr3_length: 14
clone_size: NA
cdr3_aa: CASSLKSRGYEQYF
cdr3_nt: TGTGCCAGCAGTTTAAAAAGTCGGGGGTACGAGCAGTACTTC

v_call: TRBV5-5
d_call: NA
j_call: TRBJ2-3
cdr3_length: 13
clone_size: NA
cdr3_aa: CASSLTVTDTQYF
cdr3_nt: TGTGCCAGCAGCTTGACAGTCACAGATACGCAGTATTTT

v_call: TRBV3-1/TRBV3-2
d_call: NA
j_call: TRBJ1-6
cdr3_length: 13
clone_size: NA
cdr3_aa: CASSRAINSPLHF
cdr3_nt: TGTGCCAGCTCCAGGGCTATTAATTCACCCCTCCACTTT

v_call: TRBV28
d_call: TRBD1
j_call: TRBJ1-2
cdr3_length: 17
clone_size: NA
cdr3_aa: CASSYGQAFLPQDGYTF
cdr3_nt: TGTGCCAGCAGTTATGGACAGGCCTTCCTTCCCCAGGATGGCTACACCTTC

v_call: TRBV6-1
d_call: TRBD2
j_call: TRBJ2-3
cdr3_length: 14
clone_size: once
cdr3_aa: CASSEAPGGDTQYF
cdr3_nt: TGTGCCAGCAGTGAAGCGCCCGGGGGGGATACGCAGTATTTT

v_call: TRBV4-3
d_call: NA
j_call: TRBJ2-2
cdr3_length: 18
clone_size: NA
cdr3_aa: CASSQDAAVAVNTGELFF
cdr3_nt: TGCGCCAGCAGCCAAGATGCGGCGGTAGCGGTAAACACCGGGGAGCTGTTTTTT

v_call: TRBV7-9
d_call: NA
j_call: TRBJ1-2
cdr3_length: 17
clone_size: NA
cdr3_aa: CASSFFLEWSGDYGYTF
cdr3_nt: TGTGCCAGCAGTTTTTTCCTGGAGTGGTCAGGGGACTATGGCTACACCTTC

v_call: TRBV28
d_call: NA
j_call: TRBJ1-5
cdr3_length: 15
clone_size: NA
cdr3_aa: CASSIGQSRSQPQHF
cdr3_nt: TGTGCCAGCAGCATTGGACAGTCTCGCAGTCAGCCCCAGCATTTT

v_call: TRBV29-1
d_call: TRBD2
j_call: TRBJ2-2
cdr3_length: 17
clone_size: NA
cdr3_aa: CSSAGTSGRARVGELFF
cdr3_nt: TGCAGCTCAGCCGGGACTAGCGGGAGGGCCCGTGTCGGGGAGCTGTTTTTT

v_call: TRBV6-5
d_call: NA
j_call: TRBJ1-5
cdr3_length: 14
clone_size: NA
cdr3_aa: CASSRAGGNQPQHF
cdr3_nt: TGTGCCAGCAGCAGGGCTGGGGGCAATCAGCCCCAGCATTTT

v_call: TRBV23-1
d_call: TRBD2
j_call: TRBJ2-5
cdr3_length: 12
clone_size: NA
cdr3_aa: CASGGVGETQYF
cdr3_nt: TGCGCCAGCGGGGGGGTTGGGGAGACCCAGTACTTC

v_call: TRBV11-2
d_call: TRBD1
j_call: TRBJ1-5
cdr3_length: 14
clone_size: NA
cdr3_aa: CASSSGTGGGAQHF
cdr3_nt: TGTGCCAGCAGCTCCGGGACAGGGGGGGGAGCCCAGCATTTT

v_call: TRBV18
d_call: NA
j_call: TRBJ2-5
cdr3_length: 15
clone_size: NA
cdr3_aa: CASSPPGGSGETQYF
cdr3_nt: TGTGCCAGCTCACCACCCGGAGGGTCCGGGGAGACCCAGTACTTC

v_call: TRBV19
d_call: TRBD2
j_call: TRBJ2-3
cdr3_length: 16
clone_size: NA
cdr3_aa: CASSSVASGRSDTQYF
cdr3_nt: TGTGCCAGTAGTAGTGTGGCTAGCGGGAGGTCAGATACGCAGTATTTT

v_call: TRBV10-3
d_call: NA
j_call: TRBJ2-7
cdr3_length: 14
clone_size: NA
cdr3_aa: CAISEAVGPYEQYF
cdr3_nt: TGTGCCATCAGTGAGGCGGTCGGTCCCTACGAGCAGTACTTC

v_call: TRBV12-5
d_call: NA
j_call: TRBJ1-2
cdr3_length: 11
clone_size: NA
cdr3_aa: CASVTEAGYTF
cdr3_nt: TGTGCTAGTGTGACGGAGGCTGGCTACACCTTC

v_call: TRBV11-2
d_call: NA
j_call: TRBJ2-4
cdr3_length: 17
clone_size: NA
cdr3_aa: CASSSSGARLAKNIQYF
cdr3_nt: TGTGCCAGCAGCTCCTCTGGGGCCAGATTAGCCAAAAACATTCAGTACTTC

v_call: TRBV28
d_call: TRBD1
j_call: TRBJ1-5
cdr3_length: 14
clone_size: NA
cdr3_aa: CASSLRDRGQPQHF
cdr3_nt: TGTGCCAGCAGTTTGAGGGACAGGGGACAGCCCCAGCATTTT

v_call: TRBV19
d_call: NA
j_call: TRBJ1-5
cdr3_length: 19
clone_size: NA
cdr3_aa: CASRQIPPSTIGSNQPQHF
cdr3_nt: TGTGCCAGTCGTCAAATCCCTCCTTCAACTATAGGAAGCAATCAGCCCCAGCATTTT

v_call: TRBV28
d_call: NA
j_call: TRBJ2-1
cdr3_length: 14
clone_size: NA
cdr3_aa: CASSLLSLYNEQFF
cdr3_nt: TGTGCCAGCAGTTTATTGTCCCTCTACAATGAGCAGTTCTTC